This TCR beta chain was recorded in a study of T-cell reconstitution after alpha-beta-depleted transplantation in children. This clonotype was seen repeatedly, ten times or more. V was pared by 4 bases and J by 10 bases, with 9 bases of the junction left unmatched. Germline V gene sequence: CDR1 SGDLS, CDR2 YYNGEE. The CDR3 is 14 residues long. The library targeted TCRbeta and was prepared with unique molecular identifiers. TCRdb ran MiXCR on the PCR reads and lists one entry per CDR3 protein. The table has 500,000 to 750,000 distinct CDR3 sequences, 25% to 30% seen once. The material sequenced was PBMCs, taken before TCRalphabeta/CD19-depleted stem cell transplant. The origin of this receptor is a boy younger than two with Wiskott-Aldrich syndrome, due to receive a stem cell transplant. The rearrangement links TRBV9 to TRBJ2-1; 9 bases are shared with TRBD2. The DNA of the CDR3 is TGTGCCAGCAGCTACTTAGCGGGAGTTCGGGAGCAGTTCTTC. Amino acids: CASSYLAGVREQFF.